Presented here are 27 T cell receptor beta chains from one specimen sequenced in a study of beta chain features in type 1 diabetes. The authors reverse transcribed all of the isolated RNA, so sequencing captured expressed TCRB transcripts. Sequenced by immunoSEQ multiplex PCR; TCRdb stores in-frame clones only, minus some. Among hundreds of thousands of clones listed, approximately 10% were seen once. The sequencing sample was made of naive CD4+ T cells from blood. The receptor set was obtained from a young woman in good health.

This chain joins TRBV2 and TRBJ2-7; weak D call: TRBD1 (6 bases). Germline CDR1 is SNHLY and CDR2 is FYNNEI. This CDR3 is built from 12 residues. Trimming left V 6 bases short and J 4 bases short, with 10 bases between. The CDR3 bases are TGTGCCAGCAGGGCGGACAGTTACGAGCAGTACGTC. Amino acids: CASRADSYEQYV.

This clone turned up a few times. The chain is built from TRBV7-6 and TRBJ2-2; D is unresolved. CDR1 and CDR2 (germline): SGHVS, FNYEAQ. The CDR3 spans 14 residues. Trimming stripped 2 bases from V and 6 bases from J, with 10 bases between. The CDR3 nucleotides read TGTGCCAGCAGCTTAATGAGGAGCCCCGGGGAGCTGTTTTTT. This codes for CASSLMRSPGELFF.

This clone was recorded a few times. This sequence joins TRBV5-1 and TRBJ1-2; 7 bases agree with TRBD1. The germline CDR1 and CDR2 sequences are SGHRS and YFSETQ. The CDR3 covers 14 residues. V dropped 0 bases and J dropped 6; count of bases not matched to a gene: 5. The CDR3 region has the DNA TGCGCCAGCAGCTTGGAGGGACAGATAAATGGCTACACCTTC. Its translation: CASSLEGQINGYTF.

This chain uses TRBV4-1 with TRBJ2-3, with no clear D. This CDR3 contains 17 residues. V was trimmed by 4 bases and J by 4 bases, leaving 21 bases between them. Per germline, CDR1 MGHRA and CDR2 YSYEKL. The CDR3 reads CASSPLSALTSADTQYF. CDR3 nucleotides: TGCGCCAGCAGCCCTCTGAGCGCGCTAACATCGGCAGATACGCAGTATTTT.

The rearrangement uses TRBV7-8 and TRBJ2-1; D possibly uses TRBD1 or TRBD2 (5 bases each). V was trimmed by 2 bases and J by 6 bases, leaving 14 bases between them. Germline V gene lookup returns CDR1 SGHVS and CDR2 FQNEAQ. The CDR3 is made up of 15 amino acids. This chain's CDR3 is CASSLSGTEGNEQFF. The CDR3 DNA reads TGTGCCAGCAGCTTATCCGGGACCGAAGGCAATGAGCAGTTCTTC. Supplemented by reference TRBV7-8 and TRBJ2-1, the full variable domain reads GAGVSQSPRYKVAKRGQDVALRCDPISGHVSLFWYQQALGQGPEFLTYFQNEAQLDKSGLPSDRFFAERPEGSVSTLKIQRTQQEDSAVYLCASSLSGTEGNEQFFGPGTRLTVL.

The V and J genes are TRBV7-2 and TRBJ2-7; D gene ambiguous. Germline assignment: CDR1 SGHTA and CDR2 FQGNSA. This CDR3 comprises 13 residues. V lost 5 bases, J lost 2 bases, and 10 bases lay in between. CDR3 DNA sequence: TGTGCCAGCAGCCCCCGGGTAGCCTACGAGCAGTACTTC. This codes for CASSPRVAYEQYF.

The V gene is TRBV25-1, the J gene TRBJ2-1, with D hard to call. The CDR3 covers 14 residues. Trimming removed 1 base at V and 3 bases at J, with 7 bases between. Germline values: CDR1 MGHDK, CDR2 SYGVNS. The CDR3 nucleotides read TGTGCCAGCAGTGAATCGGGCTACTACAATGAGCAGTTCTTC. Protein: CASSESGYYNEQFF.

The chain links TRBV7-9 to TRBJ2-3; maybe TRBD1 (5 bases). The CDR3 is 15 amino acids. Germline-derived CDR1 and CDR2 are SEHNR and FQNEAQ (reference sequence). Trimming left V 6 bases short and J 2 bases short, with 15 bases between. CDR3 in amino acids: CASRPRGADTDTQYF. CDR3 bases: TGTGCCAGCAGGCCTAGGGGTGCTGACACAGATACGCAGTATTTT.

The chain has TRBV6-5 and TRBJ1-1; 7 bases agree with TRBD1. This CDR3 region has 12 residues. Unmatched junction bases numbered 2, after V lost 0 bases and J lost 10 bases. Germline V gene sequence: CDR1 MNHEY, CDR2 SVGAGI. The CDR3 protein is CASSYSTGTAFF. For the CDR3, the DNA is TGTGCCAGCAGTTACTCGACAGGGACAGCTTTCTTT.

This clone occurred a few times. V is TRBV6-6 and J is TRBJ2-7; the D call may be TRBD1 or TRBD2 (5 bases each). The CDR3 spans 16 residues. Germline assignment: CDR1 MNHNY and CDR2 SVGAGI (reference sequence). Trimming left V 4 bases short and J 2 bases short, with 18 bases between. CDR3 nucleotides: TGTGCCAGCAGTTTGAAGAACCCGGGGCCCACCTACGAGCAGTACTTC. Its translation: CASSLKNPGPTYEQYF.

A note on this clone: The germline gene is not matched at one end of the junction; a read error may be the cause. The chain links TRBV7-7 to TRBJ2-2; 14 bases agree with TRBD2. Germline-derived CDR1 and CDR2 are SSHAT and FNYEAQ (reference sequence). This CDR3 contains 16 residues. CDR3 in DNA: TGTGCTAGCAGCGCTGGACTAGCGGGAGGAAACGGGGAGCTGTTTTTT. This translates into CASSAGLAGGNGELFF. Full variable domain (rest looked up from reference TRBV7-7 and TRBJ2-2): GAGVSQSPRYKVTKRGQDVTLRCDPISSHATLYWYQQALGQGPEFLTYFNYEAQPDKSGLPSDRFSAERPEGSISTLTIQRTEQRDSAMYRCASSAGLAGGNGELFFGEGSRLTVL.

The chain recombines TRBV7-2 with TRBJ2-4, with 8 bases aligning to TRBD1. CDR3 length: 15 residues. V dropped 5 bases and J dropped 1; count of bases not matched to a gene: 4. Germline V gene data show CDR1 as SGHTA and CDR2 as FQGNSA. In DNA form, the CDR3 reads TGTGCCAGCAGCGACAGGGGTCTGGCCAAAAACATTCAGTACTTC. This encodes CASSDRGLAKNIQYF.

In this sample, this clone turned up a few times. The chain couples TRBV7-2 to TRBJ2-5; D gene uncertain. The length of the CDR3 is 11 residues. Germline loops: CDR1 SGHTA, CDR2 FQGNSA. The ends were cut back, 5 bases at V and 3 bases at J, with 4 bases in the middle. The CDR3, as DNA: TGTGCCAGCAGCCCGAAAGAGACCCAGTACTTC. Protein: CASSPKETQYF.

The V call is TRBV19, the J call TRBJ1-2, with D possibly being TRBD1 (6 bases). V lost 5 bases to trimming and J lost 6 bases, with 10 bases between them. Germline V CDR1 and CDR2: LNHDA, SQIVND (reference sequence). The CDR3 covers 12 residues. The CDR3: CASSPRTDGYTF. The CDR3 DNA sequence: TGTGCCAGTAGTCCCAGGACAGATGGCTACACCTTC.

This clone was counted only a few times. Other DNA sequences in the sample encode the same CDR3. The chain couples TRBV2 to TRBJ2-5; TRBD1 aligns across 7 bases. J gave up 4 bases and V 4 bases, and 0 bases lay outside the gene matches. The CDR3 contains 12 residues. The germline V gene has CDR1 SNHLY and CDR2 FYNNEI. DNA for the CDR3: TGTGCCAGCAGTGGACAGGGAGAGACCCAGTACTTC. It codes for CASSGQGETQYF.

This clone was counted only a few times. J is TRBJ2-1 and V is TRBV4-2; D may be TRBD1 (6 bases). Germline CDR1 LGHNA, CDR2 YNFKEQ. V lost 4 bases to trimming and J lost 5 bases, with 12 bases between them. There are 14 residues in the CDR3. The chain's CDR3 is CASSPQGNHNEQFF. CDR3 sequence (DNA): TGTGCCAGCAGCCCACAGGGTAACCACAATGAGCAGTTCTTC.

CDR3 loop: CASSAAGQGLLVLYF. CDR3 DNA: TGTGCCAGCTCAGCAGCGGGACAGGGGTTACTGGTTCTGTATTTT. The chain is built from TRBV18 and TRBJ2-3, with 10 bases fitting TRBD1. This CDR3 is built from 15 residues. The germline CDR1 and CDR2 sequences are KGHSH and LQKENI. V gave up 5 bases and J gave up 14 bases; unmatched junction bases: 16.

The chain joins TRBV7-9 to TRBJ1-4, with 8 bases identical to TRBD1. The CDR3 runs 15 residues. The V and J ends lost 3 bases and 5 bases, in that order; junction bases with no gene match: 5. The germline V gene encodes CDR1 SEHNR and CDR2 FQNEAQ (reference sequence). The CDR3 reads CASSLTGVRNEKLFF. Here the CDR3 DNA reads TGTGCCAGCAGCTTGACAGGGGTCAGGAATGAAAAACTGTTTTTT.

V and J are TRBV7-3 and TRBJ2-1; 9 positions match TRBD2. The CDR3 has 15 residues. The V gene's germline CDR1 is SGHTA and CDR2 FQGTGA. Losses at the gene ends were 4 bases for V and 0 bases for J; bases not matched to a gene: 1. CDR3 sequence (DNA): TGTGCCAGCAGCTCTAGCGGGACCTCCTACAATGAGCAGTTCTTC. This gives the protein CASSSSGTSYNEQFF.

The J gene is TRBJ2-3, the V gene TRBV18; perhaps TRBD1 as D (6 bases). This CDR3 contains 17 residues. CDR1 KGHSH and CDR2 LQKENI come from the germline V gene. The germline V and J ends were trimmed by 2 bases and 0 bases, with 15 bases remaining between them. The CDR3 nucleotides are TGTGCCAGCTCACCAACAATTGGCACAGGGAGCACAGATACGCAGTATTTT. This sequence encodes CASSPTIGTGSTDTQYF.

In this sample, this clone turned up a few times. The CDR3 reads CASSVDRAGYNEQFF. CDR3 DNA sequence: TGTGCCAGCAGCGTAGATCGAGCGGGTTACAATGAGCAGTTCTTC. The chain uses TRBV9 and TRBJ2-1, with a possible D match to TRBD2 (6 bases). This CDR3 contains 15 residues. Germline V CDR1 and CDR2: SGDLS, YYNGEE. Trimming shortened V by 0 bases and J by 4 bases, and 11 bases separated the two germline ends. The full variable domain, its missing parts supplied by reference TRBV9 and TRBJ2-1, is DSGVTQTPKHLITATGQRVTLRCSPRSGDLSVYWYQQSLDQGLQFLIQYYNGEERAKGNILERFSAQQFPDLHSELNLSSLELGDSALYFCASSVDRAGYNEQFFGPGTRLTVL.

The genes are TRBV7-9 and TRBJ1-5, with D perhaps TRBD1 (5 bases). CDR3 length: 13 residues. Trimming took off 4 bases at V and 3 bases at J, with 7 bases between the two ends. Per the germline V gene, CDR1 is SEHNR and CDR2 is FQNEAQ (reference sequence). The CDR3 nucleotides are TGTGCCAGCAGCTCGACAGTCAATCAGCCCCAGCATTTT. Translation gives CASSSTVNQPQHF.

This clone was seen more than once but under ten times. CDR3 in amino acids: CSVRIPLRDGYTF. CDR3 coding DNA: TGCAGCGTTCGGATCCCCTTGCGGGATGGCTACACCTTC. This chain uses TRBV29-1 with TRBJ1-2; D call uncertain. The germline V gene has CDR1 SQVTM and CDR2 ANQGSEA. The CDR3 has 13 amino acids. Trimming left V 5 bases short and J 6 bases short, with 16 bases between.

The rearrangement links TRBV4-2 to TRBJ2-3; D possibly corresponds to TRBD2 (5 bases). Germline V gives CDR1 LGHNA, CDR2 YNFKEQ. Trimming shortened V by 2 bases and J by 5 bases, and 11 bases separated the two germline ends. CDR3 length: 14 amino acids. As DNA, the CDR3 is TGTGCCAGCAGCCAAACCGGGGTTGTAGATACGCAGTATTTT. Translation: CASSQTGVVDTQYF.

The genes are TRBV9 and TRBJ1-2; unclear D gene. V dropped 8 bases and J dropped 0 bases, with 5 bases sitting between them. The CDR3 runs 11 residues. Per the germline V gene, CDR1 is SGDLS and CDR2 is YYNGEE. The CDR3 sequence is CASRTNYGYTF. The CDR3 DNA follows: TGTGCCAGTCGGACTAACTATGGCTACACCTTC.

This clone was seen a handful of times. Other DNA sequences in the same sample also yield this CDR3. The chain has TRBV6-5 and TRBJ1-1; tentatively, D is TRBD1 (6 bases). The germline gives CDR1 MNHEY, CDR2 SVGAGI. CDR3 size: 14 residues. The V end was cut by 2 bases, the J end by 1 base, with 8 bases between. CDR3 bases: TGTGCCAGCAGTTACCTGGACAGGAACACTGAAGCTTTCTTT. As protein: CASSYLDRNTEAFF.

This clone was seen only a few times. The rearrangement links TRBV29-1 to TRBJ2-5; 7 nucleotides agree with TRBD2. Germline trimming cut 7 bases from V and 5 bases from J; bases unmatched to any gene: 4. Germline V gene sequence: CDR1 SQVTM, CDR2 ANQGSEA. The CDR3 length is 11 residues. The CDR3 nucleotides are TGCAGCGCCAGGGAGGGCGAGACCCAGTACTTC. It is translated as CSAREGETQYF.